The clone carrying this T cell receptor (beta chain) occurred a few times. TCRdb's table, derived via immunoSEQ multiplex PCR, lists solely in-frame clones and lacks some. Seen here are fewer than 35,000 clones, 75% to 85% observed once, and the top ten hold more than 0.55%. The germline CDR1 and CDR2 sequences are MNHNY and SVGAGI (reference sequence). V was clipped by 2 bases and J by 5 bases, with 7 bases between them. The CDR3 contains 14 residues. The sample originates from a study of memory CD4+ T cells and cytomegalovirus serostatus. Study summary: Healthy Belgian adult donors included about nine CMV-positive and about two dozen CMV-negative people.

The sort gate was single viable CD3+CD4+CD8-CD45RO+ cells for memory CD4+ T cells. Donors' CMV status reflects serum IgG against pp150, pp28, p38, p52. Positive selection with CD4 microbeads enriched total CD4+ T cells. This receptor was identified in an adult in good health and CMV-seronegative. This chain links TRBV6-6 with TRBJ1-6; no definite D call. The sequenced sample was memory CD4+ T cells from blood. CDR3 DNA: TGTGCCAGCAGTTACCCCGCAGATAATTCACCCCTCCACTTT. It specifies CASSYPADNSPLHF.